This T cell receptor beta chain was documented in a study of T cells in Graves' hyperthyroidism and ophthalmopathy. Broader study findings: The majority of expanded thyroid clonotypes above 0.001 also appeared in blood.

Each ophthalmopathy patient scored at least 3 on the Clinical Activity Score and at least 4 on NOSPECS grade, with duration under 3 months. The diagnostic basis comprised clinical symptoms, serum thyroxine and TRAb, thyroid ultrasound and orbital computed tomography. PBMCs were obtained from approximately 9.2 ml fresh peripheral blood. The CDR3 covers 17 residues. Germline lookup yields CDR1 MNHEY and CDR2 SVGAGI. With 2 bases clipped from V and 2 bases from J, the junction kept 9 bases outside the gene matches. TCR beta CDR3 regions were amplified from RNA. Researchers ran a first-round RT-PCR on the TCR CDR3 using the HTBI primer set. TCRdb called the multiplex PCR reads again in MiXCR, with one record for every CDR3 protein. The profile shows approximately 300,000 distinct CDR3 sequences, around a fifth of them singletons. This clonotype was counted many times. Its antigen is still unknown.

The sample comprised blood. This sequence joins TRBV6-5 and TRBJ2-7, with 10 nucleotides matching TRBD2. The receptor's source is a man over 45 with Graves' ophthalmopathy. CDR3 DNA sequence: TGTGCCAGCAGTTACGCCTTCCGGAGCGGGAGGGCCTACGAGCAGTACTTC. Its protein is CASSYAFRSGRAYEQYF.